This entry describes one T cell receptor beta chain. Its antigen is as yet unknown. Presence of unique molecular identifiers characterized the TCR beta cDNA libraries. TCRdb processed the PCR reads anew with MiXCR; each CDR3 protein has one entry. The top ten clones hold roughly 4.9% of a sample with roughly 800,000 distinct CDR3 sequences, just over 45% of them seen once. This sample was taken from a study of post-analysis software for immune sequencing data. General observations from the study: Patients carried a handful of TRBV segments more frequently than controls did, and TRBV5-6, TRBV5-1 and TRBV20-1 were among them.

V was pared by 3 bases and J by 5 bases, with 11 bases between. The CDR3 is 13 amino acids. Germline CDR1 DFQATT, CDR2 SNEGSKA (reference sequence). The sequence was collected from a girl aged 5-17 years with multiple sclerosis. The J gene is TRBJ1-5, the V gene TRBV20-1, with D unresolved. Sample: blood. Here the CDR3 DNA reads TGCAGTGCTAGTATCAGAAATTATCAGCCCCAGCATTTT. It codes for CSASIRNYQPQHF.